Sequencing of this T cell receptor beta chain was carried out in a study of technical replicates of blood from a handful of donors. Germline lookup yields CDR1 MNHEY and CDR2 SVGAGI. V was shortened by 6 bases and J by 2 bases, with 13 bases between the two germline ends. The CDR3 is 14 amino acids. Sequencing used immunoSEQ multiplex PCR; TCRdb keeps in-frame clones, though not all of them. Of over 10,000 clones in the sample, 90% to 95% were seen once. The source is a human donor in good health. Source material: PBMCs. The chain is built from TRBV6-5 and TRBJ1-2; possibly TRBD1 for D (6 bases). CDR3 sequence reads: CASSADSRNYGYTF. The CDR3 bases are TGTGCCAGCAGCGCGGACAGCCGGAACTATGGCTACACCTTC.